The text below deals with one T cell receptor beta chain. An input of about 0.45 to 1 ug of RNA was subjected to reverse transcription using random hexamers. TCRdb reprocessed the immunoSEQ multiplex PCR reads via MiXCR and lists one record per CDR3 protein. The sample has about 94,000 distinct CDR3 sequences; roughly 94% are singletons. The sample is drawn from a study of CD8 T cells in Susac syndrome. About the research overall: Sequencing included Susac syndrome patients, roughly 6 of them with active disease and roughly eight in remission.

While CD8+ and CD4+ T cells were isolated negatively, TEMRA cells were enriched by FACS. Germline CDR1 and CDR2: SNHLY and FYNNEI. CDR3 length: 13 amino acids. V lost 5 bases and J lost 0, with 7 bases in between. The chain combines TRBV2 with TRBJ1-1; the D is unclear. The sequence was obtained from a human donor with Susac syndrome. Sequenced sample: CD4+ T cells from PBMCs. For the CDR3, the DNA is TGTGCCAGCAGTCGGAATCTGAACACTGAAGCTTTCTTT. Amino acid sequence: CASSRNLNTEAFF.